The clone carrying this T cell receptor beta chain was seen only a few times. These data originate in a study of identical twins. Healthy Caucasians supplied all donations. Unique molecular identifiers were present on cDNA, and template switching added a universal primer site. MiXCR, run by TCRdb on the 5' RACE reads, gives a single entry per CDR3 protein. This table holds 500,000 or so distinct CDR3 sequences, 13% to 15% found once. The CDR3 length is 14 residues. CDR1 is MDHEN, CDR2 SYDVKM, per germline. Trimming took 8 bases from V and 3 from J, leaving 13 bases between them. These data are also associated with another study on yellow fever vaccine responses in identical twins.

The sample consisted of CD4+ T cells sorted from blood. The chain employs TRBV28 and TRBJ2-2; a weak D match, TRBD2 (6 bases). This clonotype was sampled from a woman aged 18-30 years in good health. In nucleotides, the CDR3 is TGTGCCAGCCTAACGGGACTCGACACCGGGGAGCTGTTTTTT. Amino acids: CASLTGLDTGELFF.